This record covers a single TCR beta chain. The antigen is unknown. Produced via immunoSEQ multiplex PCR; TCRdb's table is partial and in-frame only. There are about 9,200 clones in the sample; 70% to 85% occur only once, and 45% to 60% lies in the top ten. The sample belongs to a study of T cell clones after liver transplantation. General study points: A larger donor-reactive than third-party decline suggested partial antigen-specific deletion.

CDR3 length: 10 amino acids. The germline CDR1 and CDR2 sequences are LNHDA and SQIVND (reference sequence). V lost 9 bases and J lost 7, with 7 bases in between. The sample in question was CD8+ T cells from blood, obtained at the 22-month timepoint. The TCR was taken from a human patient who received a liver transplant. These T cells may partly come from the graft donor. The gene calls are TRBV19 and TRBJ2-4, with D possibly being TRBD1 (6 bases). CDR3 residues: CASQGNIQYF. The CDR3, as DNA: TGTGCCAGCCAGGGGAACATTCAGTACTTC.